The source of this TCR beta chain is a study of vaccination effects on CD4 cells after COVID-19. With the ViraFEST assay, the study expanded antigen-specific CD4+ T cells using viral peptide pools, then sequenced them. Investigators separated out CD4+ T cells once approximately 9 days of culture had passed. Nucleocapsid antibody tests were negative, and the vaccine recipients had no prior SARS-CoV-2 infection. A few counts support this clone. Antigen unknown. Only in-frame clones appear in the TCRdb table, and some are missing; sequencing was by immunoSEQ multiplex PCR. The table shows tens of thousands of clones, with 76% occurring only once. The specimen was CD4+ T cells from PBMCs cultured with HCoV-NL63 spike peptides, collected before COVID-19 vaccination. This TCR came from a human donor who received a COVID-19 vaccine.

CDR3 region: CASSLATGARTEAFF. The CDR3 nucleotides are TGCGCCAGCAGCTTGGCCACGGGGGCGAGAACTGAAGCTTTCTTT. The chain uses TRBV5-1 and TRBJ1-1; maybe TRBD1 (6 bases). Germline V CDR1 and CDR2: SGHRS, YFSETQ. The CDR3 spans 15 residues. V was clipped by 0 bases and J by 5 bases, with 14 bases between them.